This T cell receptor (beta chain) was sequenced during a study of blood T cell repertoires in COVID-19. Background on the study: Some COVID-19 samples were acute and others convalescent; all came from the United States, Italy and Spain. T cells, B-cell-depleted T cells, or PBMCs supplied cDNA or gDNA.

This clone has a single count. The trim removed 3 bases at V and 10 bases at J, leaving 12 bases unmatched. The CDR3 is 17 amino acids. CDR1 and CDR2 (germline): SGHTA, FQGTGA. TCRdb's table, derived via immunoSEQ multiplex PCR, lists solely in-frame clones and lacks some. The data show approximately 270,000 clones, under 95% seen once. Participants came from about two dozen US areas, aged about 18 to 95 years. The V gene is TRBV7-3, the J gene TRBJ2-1; 13 nucleotides line up with TRBD2. The source is a man aged 35-49 years who had been exposed to COVID-19. Sequencing input: PBMCs or T cells enriched from blood (not recorded which). The CDR3 protein is CASSLWAGTSGIYEQFF. The CDR3 DNA follows: TGTGCCAGCAGCTTGTGGGCCGGGACTAGCGGGATATACGAGCAGTTCTTC.